Sequencing of this T cell receptor (beta chain) was carried out in a study of cytomegalovirus exposure and HLA in healthy donors. About the research overall: Later analysis reported that the 130 or so validation repertoires shared the platform of the 650 to 700 first-cohort repertoires.

Comment on this clone: Its antigen is not known.

The data were produced by immunoSEQ multiplex PCR, yet TCRdb's version contains in-frame clones alone and is incomplete. The sample shows 260,000 or so clones, 88% of them seen only once. General study findings and limits: Associated with cytomegalovirus, according to the listing, were 150 to 200 TCR beta chains. Later, an analysis found that TCR clusters from the first cohort tended to co-occur in the 110 or so validation repertoires. In vitro assays verified that three CMV-associated chains recognized CMV antigens specifically.

Germline V lookup: CDR1 SGHDT, CDR2 YYEEEE. The CDR3 is made up of 13 amino acids. The trim removed 4 bases at V and 7 bases at J, leaving 8 bases unmatched. The genes are TRBV5-6 and TRBJ2-7, with 7 positions matching TRBD1. This clonotype was sampled from a woman under 30 in good health and CMV-seronegative. The sample consisted of PBMCs. This CDR3 reads CASSPTGTAEQYF. CDR3 coding DNA: TGTGCCAGCAGCCCGACAGGGACGGCAGAGCAGTACTTC.